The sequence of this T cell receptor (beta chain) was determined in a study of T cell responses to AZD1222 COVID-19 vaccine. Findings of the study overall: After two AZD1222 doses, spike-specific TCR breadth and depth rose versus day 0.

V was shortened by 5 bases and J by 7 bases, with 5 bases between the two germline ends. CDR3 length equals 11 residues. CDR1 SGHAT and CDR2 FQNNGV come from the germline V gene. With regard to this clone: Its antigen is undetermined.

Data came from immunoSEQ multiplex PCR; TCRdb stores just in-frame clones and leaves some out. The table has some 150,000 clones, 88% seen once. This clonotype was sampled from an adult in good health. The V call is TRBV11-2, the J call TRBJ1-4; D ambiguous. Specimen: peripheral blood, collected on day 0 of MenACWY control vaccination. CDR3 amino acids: CASSHGEKLFF. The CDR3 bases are TGTGCCAGCAGCCACGGTGAAAAACTGTTTTTT.